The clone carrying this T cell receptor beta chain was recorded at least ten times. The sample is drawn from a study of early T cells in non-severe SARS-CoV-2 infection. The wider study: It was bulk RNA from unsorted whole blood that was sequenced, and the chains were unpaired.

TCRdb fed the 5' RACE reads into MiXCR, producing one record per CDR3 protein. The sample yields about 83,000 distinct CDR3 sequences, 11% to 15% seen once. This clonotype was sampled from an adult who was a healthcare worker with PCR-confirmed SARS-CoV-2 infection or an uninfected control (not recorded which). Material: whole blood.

DNA for the CDR3: TGCGCCAGCAGTGACTCTTTGAGGGGCACCGGGGAGCTGTTTTTT. It yields the protein CASSDSLRGTGELFF. V gene TRBV10-1 combines with J gene TRBJ2-2; D might be TRBD1 or TRBD2, each matching 5 bases. This CDR3 is built from 15 residues. Germline V lookup: CDR1 WNHNN, CDR2 SYGVQD (reference sequence). Trimming left V 3 bases short and J 4 bases short, with 12 bases between.